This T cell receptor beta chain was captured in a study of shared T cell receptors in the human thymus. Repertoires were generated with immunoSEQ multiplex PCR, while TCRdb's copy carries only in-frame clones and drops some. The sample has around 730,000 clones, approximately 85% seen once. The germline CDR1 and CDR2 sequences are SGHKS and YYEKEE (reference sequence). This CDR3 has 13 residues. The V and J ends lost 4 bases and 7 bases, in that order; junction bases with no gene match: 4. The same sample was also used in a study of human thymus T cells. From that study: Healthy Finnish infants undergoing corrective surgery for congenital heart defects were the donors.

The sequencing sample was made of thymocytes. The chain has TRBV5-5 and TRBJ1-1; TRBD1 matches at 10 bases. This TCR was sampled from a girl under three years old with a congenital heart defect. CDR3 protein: CASSPGTGDEAFF. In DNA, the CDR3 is TGTGCCAGCAGCCCCGGGACAGGGGATGAAGCTTTCTTT. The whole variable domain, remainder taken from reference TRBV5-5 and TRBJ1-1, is DAGVTQSPTHLIKTRGQQVTLRCSPISGHKSVSWYQQVLGQGPQFIFQYYEKEERGRGNFPDRFSARQFPNYSSELNVNALLLGDSALYLCASSPGTGDEAFFGQGTRLTVV.